These T cell receptor beta chains were read from a single sample in a study of blood T cell repertoires in COVID-19. Produced via immunoSEQ multiplex PCR; TCRdb's table is partial and in-frame only. The profile shows roughly 150,000 clones, 75% to 85% of them singletons. Sequenced sample: peripheral blood. Receptors originate from a man aged 60 to 69 with acute or convalescent COVID-19. Both conserved end residues are part of each CDR3. Fields, in order: V gene, J gene, CDR3 protein.

TRBV19,TRBJ1-5,CASSMTWGGNQPQHF
TRBV5-4,TRBJ1-1,CASSLSEGEAFF
TRBV5-1,TRBJ2-3,CASSSGQVTTDTQYF
TRBV18,TRBJ1-4,CASSLHRGTNEKLFF
TRBV7-9,TRBJ2-7,CASSFLGGAGEQYF
TRBV28,TRBJ1-2,CASIGLRGYTF
TRBV5-6,TRBJ2-2,CASSPTSGRARGTGELFF
TRBV25-1,TRBJ1-5,CASSESRVGQPQHF
TRBV2,TRBJ2-1,CASTLWTSGVGNEQFF
TRBV2,TRBJ2-7,CASRRDRSYEQYF
TRBV6-1,TRBJ1-5,CASRDINQPQHF
TRBV4-3,TRBJ1-3,CASSQTGAGNTIYF
TRBV11-3,TRBJ2-1,CASSLEGLAGRPGNNEQFF
TRBV19,TRBJ2-6,CASRAGPPLSGANVLTF
TRBV27,TRBJ2-2,CASSLGRGGELFF